This entry is about one T cell receptor (beta chain). What it binds is unknown. This CDR3 comprises 15 residues. V lost 2 bases and J lost 7; bases outside the gene matches: 7. CDR1 LNHDA and CDR2 SQIVND come from the germline V gene (reference sequence). This record belongs to a study of T cell responses to AZD1222 COVID-19 vaccine. Study conclusions and caveats: Only a handful of people who got AZD1222 tested seropositive at baseline. Targets within unmutated variant regions were reportedly found for nearly half of spike-specific TCRs. It should be noted that donors were predominantly white British and more often female, and clonal diversity was possibly underestimated. Scientists sampled the repertoires only once the peak T cell response had passed.

Produced via immunoSEQ multiplex PCR; TCRdb's table is partial and in-frame only. The sample lists 110,000 to 150,000 clones; about 93% were seen once. The chain carries TRBV19 and TRBJ1-1; TRBD1 agrees at 10 bases. Sequenced here: peripheral blood, sampled on day 0 of AZD1222 vaccination. This TCR derives from an adult in good health. CDR3 sequence (DNA): TGTGCCAGTAGTATAATGGGGGACAGGGGCGTTGAAGCTTTCTTT. Translated, it gives CASSIMGDRGVEAFF.